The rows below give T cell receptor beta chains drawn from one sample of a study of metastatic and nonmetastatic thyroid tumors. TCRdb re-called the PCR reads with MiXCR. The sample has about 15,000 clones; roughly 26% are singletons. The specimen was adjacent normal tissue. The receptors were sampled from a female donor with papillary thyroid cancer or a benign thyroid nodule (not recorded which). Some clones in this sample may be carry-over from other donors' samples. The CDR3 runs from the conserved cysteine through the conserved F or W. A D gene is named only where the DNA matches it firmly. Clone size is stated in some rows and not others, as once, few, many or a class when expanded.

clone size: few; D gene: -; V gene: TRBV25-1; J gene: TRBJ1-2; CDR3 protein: CASSESEGWTYYGYTF; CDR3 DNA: TGTGCCAGCAGTGAATCCGAGGGGTGGACCTACTATGGCTACACCTTC
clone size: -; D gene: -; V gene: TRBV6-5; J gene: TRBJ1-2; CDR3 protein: CASSYSWGGGYGYTF; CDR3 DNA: TGTGCCAGCAGTTACTCGTGGGGAGGAGGCTATGGCTACACCTTC
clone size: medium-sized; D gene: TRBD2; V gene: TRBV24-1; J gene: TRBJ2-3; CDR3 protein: CATSDFGLAGLDTQYF; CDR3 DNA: TGTGCCACCAGTGATTTTGGGCTAGCGGGCCTGGATACGCAGTATTTT
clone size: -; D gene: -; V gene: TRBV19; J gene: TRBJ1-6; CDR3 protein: CASRIESGNSPLHF; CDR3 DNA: TGTGCCAGCCGCATCGAGAGTGGTAATTCACCCCTCCACTTT
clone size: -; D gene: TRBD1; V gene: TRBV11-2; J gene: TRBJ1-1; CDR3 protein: CASSGSRGHLRAFF; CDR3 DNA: TGTGCCAGCAGCGGCTCTAGGGGGCACTTGCGAGCTTTCTTT
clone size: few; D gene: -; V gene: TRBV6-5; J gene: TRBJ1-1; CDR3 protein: CASSYSVDTEAFF; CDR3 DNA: TGTGCCAGCAGTTACTCTGTGGACACTGAAGCTTTCTTT
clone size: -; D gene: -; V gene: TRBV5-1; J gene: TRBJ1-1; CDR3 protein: CASSLVWVLGTEAFF; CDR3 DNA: TGCGCCAGCAGCTTGGTATGGGTTCTTGGCACTGAAGCTTTCTTT
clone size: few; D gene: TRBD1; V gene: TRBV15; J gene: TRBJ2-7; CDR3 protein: CATSREYGRGYEQYF; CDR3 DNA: TGTGCCACCAGCAGAGAGTACGGCAGGGGGTACGAGCAGTACTTC
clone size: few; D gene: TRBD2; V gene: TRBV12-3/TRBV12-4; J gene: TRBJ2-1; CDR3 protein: CASSLASGIYNEQFF; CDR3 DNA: TGTGCCAGCAGTTTGGCTAGCGGTATATACAATGAGCAGTTCTTC
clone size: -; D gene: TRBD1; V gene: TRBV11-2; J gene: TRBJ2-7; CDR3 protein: CASSSQGYEQYF; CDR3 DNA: TGTGCCAGCAGCTCACAGGGGTACGAGCAGTACTTC
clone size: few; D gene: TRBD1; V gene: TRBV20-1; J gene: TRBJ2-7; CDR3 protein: CSARAPGQGYEQYF; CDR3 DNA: TGCAGTGCTAGAGCCCCGGGACAGGGCTACGAGCAGTACTTC
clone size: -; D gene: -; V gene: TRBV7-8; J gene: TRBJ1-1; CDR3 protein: CASVEAGNTEAFF; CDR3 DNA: TGTGCCAGCGTCGAAGCGGGGAACACTGAAGCTTTCTTT
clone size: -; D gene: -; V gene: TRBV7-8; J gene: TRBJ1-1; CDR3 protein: CASSLVGMDGAFF; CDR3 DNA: TGTGCCAGCAGCTTAGTAGGGATGGATGGCGCTTTCTTT
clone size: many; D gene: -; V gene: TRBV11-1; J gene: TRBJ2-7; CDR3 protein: CASSLTNYEQYF; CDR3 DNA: TGTGCCAGCAGTCTTACCAACTACGAGCAGTACTTC
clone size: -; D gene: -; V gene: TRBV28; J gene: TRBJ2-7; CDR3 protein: CASSKLNSYEQYF; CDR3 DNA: TGTGCCAGCAGTAAACTCAACTCCTACGAGCAGTACTTC
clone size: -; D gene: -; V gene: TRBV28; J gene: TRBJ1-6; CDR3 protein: CASSLTDSSYNSPLHF; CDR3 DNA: TGTGCCAGCAGTTTAACGGACAGCTCCTATAATTCACCCCTCCACTTT
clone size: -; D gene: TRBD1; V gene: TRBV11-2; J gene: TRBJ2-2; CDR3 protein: CASSLLQGAGTGELFF; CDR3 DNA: TGTGCCAGCAGCTTACTACAGGGGGCGGGCACCGGGGAGCTGTTTTTT
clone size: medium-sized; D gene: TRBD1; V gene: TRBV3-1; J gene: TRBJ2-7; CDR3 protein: CASSPVSRGYEQYF; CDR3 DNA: TGTGCCAGCAGCCCAGTCTCCAGGGGGTACGAGCAGTACTTC
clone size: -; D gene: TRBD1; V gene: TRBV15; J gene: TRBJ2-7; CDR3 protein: CATSTPGQYYEQYF; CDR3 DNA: TGTGCCACCAGCACCCCGGGACAGTACTACGAGCAGTACTTC
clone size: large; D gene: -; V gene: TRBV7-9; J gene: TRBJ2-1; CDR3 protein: CAMSSSYNEQFF; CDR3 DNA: TGTGCCATGTCGAGCTCCTACAATGAGCAGTTCTTC
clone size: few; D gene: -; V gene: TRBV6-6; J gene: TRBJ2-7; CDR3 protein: CASSYSGPSSYEQYF; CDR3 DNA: TGTGCCAGCAGTTACTCCGGACCGAGCTCCTACGAGCAGTACTTC
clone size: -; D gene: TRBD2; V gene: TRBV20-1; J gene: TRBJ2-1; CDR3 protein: CSASGGSGRWDEQFF; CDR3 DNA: TGCAGTGCCTCGGGGGGTAGCGGGAGGTGGGATGAGCAGTTCTTC
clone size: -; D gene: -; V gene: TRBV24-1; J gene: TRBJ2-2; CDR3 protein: CATSDLLGNTGELFF; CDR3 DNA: TGTGCCACCAGTGATTTGCTTGGGAACACCGGGGAGCTGTTTTTT
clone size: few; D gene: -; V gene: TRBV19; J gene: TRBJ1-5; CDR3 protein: CASSMQAKQPQHF; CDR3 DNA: TGTGCCAGTAGTATGCAGGCAAAGCAACCCCAGCATTTT
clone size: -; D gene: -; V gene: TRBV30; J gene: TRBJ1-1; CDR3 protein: CAWRGKGCTEAFF; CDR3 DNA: TGTGCCTGGAGGGGGAAGGGATGTACTGAAGCTTTCTTT
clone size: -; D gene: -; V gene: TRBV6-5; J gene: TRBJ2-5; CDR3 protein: CASSYLGQPETQYF; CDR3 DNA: TGTGCCAGCAGTTACTTAGGACAGCCGGAGACCCAGTACTTC
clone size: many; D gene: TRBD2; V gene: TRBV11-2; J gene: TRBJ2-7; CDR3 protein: CASSLDRGGSSYEQYF; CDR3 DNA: TGTGCCAGCAGCTTAGATCGGGGCGGGAGCTCCTACGAGCAGTACTTC
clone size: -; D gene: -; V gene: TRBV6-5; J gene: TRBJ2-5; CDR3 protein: CASSYVGSRETQYF; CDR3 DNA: TGTGCCAGCAGTTACGTCGGGAGTCGGGAGACCCAGTACTTC
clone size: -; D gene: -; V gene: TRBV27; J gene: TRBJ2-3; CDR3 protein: CASSRSTDTQYF; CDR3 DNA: TGTGCCAGCAGTCGTAGCACAGATACGCAGTATTTT
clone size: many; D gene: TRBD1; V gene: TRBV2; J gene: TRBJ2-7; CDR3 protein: CASKGTGVYAQYF; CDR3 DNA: TGTGCCAGCAAAGGGACAGGGGTGTACGCGCAGTACTTC
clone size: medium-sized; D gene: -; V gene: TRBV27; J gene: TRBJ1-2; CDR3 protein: CASSLSHQGYGYTF; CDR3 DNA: TGTGCCAGCAGTTTATCCCACCAAGGGTATGGCTACACCTTC
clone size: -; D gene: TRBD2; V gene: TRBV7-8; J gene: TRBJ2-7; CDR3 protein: CASSLRTSGSYEQYF; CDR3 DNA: TGTGCCAGCAGCTTACGGACTAGTGGCTCCTACGAGCAGTACTTC
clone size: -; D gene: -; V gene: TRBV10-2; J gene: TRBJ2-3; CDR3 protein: CASSEYTDRARHAQYF; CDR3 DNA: TGCGCCAGCAGTGAGTACACCGATAGGGCCAGGCATGCGCAGTATTTT
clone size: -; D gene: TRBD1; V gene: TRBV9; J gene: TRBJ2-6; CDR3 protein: CASSPGFETGPSGANVLTF; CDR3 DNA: TGTGCCAGCAGCCCCGGGTTTGAGACAGGGCCTTCTGGGGCCAACGTCCTGACTTTC
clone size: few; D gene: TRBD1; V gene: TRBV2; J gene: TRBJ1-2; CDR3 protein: CASSGQSYGYTF; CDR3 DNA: TGTGCCAGTTCGGGACAGAGCTATGGCTACACCTTC
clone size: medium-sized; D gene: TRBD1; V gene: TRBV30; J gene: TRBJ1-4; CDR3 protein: CAWSAGQGPNEKLFF; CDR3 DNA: TGTGCCTGGAGTGCCGGACAGGGACCTAATGAAAAACTGTTTTTT
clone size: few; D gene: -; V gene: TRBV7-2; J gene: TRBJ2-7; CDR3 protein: CASSSSRRNEQYF; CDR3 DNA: TGTGCCAGCAGCTCCTCCAGGAGAAACGAGCAGTACTTC
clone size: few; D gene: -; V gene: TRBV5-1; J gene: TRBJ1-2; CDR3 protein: CASSLPDGGYTF; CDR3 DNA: TGCGCCAGCAGCTTGCCGGACGGCGGCTACACCTTC
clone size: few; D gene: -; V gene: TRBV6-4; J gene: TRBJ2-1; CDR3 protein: CASSDSGAAYNEQFF; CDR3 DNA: TGTGCCAGCAGTGACTCTGGGGCAGCCTACAATGAGCAGTTCTTC
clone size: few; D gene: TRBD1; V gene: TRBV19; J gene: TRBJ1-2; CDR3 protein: CASRNEGQDFFYGYTF; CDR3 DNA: TGTGCCAGTAGAAATGAGGGACAGGACTTTTTCTATGGCTACACCTTC
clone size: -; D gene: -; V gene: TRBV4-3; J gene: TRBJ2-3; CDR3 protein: CASSRGRTDTQYF; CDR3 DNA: TGCGCCAGTAGCCGGGGGCGCACAGATACGCAGTATTTT
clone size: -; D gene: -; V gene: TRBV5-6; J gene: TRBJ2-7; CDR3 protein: CASIRLGEESYEQYF; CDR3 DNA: TGTGCCAGCATTCGACTAGGGGAAGAGTCCTACGAGCAGTACTTC
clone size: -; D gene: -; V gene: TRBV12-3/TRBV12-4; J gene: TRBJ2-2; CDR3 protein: CASSPYYPTSGELFF; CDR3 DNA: TGTGCCAGCAGTCCGTACTACCCAACCTCCGGGGAGCTGTTTTTT
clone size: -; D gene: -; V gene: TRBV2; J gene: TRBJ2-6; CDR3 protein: CASSGGSGANVLTF; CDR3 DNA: TGTGCCAGCAGCGGGGGATCTGGGGCCAACGTCCTGACTTTC
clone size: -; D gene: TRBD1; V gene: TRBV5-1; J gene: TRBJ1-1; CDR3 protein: CASSLTGDTEAFF; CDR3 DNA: TGCGCCAGCAGCTTAACAGGGGACACTGAAGCTTTCTTT
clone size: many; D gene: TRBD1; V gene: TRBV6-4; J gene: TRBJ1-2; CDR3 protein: CASSDLPNRDRFSGSYGYTF; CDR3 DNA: TGTGCCAGCAGTGACCTACCCAACCGGGACAGGTTCTCCGGGTCATATGGCTACACCTTC
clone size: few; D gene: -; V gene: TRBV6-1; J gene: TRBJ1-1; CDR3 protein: CASRHIYRDTEAFF; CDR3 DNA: TGTGCCAGCAGACATATATACAGGGACACTGAAGCTTTCTTT
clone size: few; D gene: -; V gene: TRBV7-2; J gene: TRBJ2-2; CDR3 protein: CASSLGELFF; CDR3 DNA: TGTGCCAGCAGCTTAGGTGAGCTGTTTTTT
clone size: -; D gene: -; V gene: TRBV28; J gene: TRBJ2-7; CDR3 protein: CASSLRPVRAYEQYF; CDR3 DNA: TGTGCCAGCAGTTTAAGGCCAGTGAGGGCCTACGAGCAGTACTTC